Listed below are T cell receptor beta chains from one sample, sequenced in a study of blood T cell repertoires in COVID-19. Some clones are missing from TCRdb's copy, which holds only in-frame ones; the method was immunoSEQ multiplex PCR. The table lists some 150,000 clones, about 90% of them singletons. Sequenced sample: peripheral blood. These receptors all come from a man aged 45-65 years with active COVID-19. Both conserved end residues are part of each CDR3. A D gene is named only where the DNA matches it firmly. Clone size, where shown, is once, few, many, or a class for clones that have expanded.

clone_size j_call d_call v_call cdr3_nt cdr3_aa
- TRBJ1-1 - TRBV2 TGTGCCAGCAGGGAGGAGGGCACAATGAACACTGAAGCTTTCTTT CASREEGTMNTEAFF
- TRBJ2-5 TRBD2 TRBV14 TGTGCCAGCAGCCTTGGACTAGCGGGCCAAGAGACCCAGTACTTC CASSLGLAGQETQYF
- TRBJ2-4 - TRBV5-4 TGTGCCAGCAGCATAGGACACCACCGAAAGGACATTCAGTACTTC CASSIGHHRKDIQYF
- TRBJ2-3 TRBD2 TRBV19 TGTGCCAGTACCAAGACTAGCGTCTCCACAGATACGCAGTATTTT CASTKTSVSTDTQYF
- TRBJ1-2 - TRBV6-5 TGTGCCAGCAGTTACAGTGGCAGAAACTACACCTTC CASSYSGRNYTF
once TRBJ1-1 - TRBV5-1 TGCGCCAGCAGCCGGGGGGACACTGAAGCTTTCTTT CASSRGDTEAFF
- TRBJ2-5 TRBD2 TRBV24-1 TGTGCCACCAGTGACGGACTAGCGGGAGAGACCCAGTACTTC CATSDGLAGETQYF
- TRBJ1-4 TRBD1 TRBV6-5 TGTGCCAGCTCCAAAGTCAGGGGGCTGAGGGAAAAACTGTTTTTT CASSKVRGLREKLFF
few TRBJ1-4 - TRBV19 TGTGCCAGTAGTATACCTGCCAGGGGTGGTGAAAAACTGTTTTTT CASSIPARGGEKLFF
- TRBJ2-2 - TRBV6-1 TGTGCCAGCAGTGATGCGGGGCTCATCGGGGAGCTGTTTTTT CASSDAGLIGELFF
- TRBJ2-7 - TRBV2 TGTGCCAGCAGTGAAGACAGGTACGAGCAGTACTTC CASSEDRYEQYF
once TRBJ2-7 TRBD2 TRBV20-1 TGCAGTGCTGGGGGGGGCGAGCAGTACTTC CSAGGGEQYF
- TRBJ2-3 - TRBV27 TGTGCCAGCAGTATCTCAGATACGCAGTATTTT CASSISDTQYF
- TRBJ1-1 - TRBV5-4 TGTGCCAGCAGCCCCACGGGGGGCAGCCGGAGCACTGAAGCTTTCTTT CASSPTGGSRSTEAFF
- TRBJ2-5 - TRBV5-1 TGCGCCAGCAGCACGGGGGGCAGGGAAGCGGAGACCCAGTACTTC CASSTGGREAETQYF
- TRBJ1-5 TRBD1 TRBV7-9 TGTGCCAGCAGCTTGGGGACAGGGACGCGCAATCAGCCCCAGCATTTT CASSLGTGTRNQPQHF
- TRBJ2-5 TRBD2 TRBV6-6 TGTGCCAGCACTTTTGAGCAGCGGGGGACCCAGTACTTC CASTFEQRGTQYF
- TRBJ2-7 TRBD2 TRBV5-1 TGCGCCAGCAGCTTGGTGGTAGCGGGGGTCCCAGAGCAGTACTTC CASSLVVAGVPEQYF
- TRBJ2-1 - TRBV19 TGTGCCAGTAGTACCCGAGGCCACAATGAGCAGTTCTTC CASSTRGHNEQFF
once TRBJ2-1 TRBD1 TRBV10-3 TGTGCCATCAGTGAGGACAGGGGAGGATACAATGAGCAGTTCTTC CAISEDRGGYNEQFF
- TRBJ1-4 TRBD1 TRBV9 TGTGCCAGCAGCGCCACAGGGGCCGCAACTAATGAAAAACTGTTTTTT CASSATGAATNEKLFF
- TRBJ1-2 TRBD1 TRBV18 TGTGCCAGCTCACCAGAGGGGGCTGACTATGGCTACACCTTC CASSPEGADYGYTF
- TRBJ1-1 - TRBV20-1 TGCAGTGCGACCCGGGTCGCCGGCCCTTTCTTT CSATRVAGPFF
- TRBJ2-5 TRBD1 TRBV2 TGTGCCAGCTCGTCGGGACAGGTTTGGAGAGAGACCCAGTACTTC CASSSGQVWRETQYF
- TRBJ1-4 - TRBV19 TGTGCCAGTAGCCCCGTTTTAGGGGCTAATGAAAAACTGTTTTTT CASSPVLGANEKLFF
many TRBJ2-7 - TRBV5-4 TGTGCCAGCAGTTCCGACTCATTTGGTGAGCAGTACTTC CASSSDSFGEQYF
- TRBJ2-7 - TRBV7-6 TGTGCCAGCAGCTTAGCGCGGGGCGGCGACTACGAGCAGTACTTC CASSLARGGDYEQYF
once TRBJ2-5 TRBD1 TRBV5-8 TGTGCCAGCAGCACCGACAGGGGGAAGACCCAGTACTTC CASSTDRGKTQYF
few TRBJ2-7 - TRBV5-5 TGTGCCAGCAGCTCCTCCAGGGGAGTCTACGAGCAGTACTTC CASSSSRGVYEQYF
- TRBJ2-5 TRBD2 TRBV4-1 TGCGCCAGCAGCCTAGGGACTAGCGGGGGAGGGGAGACCCAGTACTTC CASSLGTSGGGETQYF
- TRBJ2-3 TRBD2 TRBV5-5 TGTGCCAGCAGCCCCCGACTAGCGGGGATTACAGATACGCAGTATTTT CASSPRLAGITDTQYF